One and the same sample provided the 17 T cell receptor beta chains below, sequenced in a study of CD8 T cells in ankylosing spondylitis. TCRdb itself ran the 5' RACE reads through MiXCR, one entry per CDR3 protein. Of 120,000 or so distinct CDR3 sequences detected, approximately 15% appear once; the ten largest clones hold approximately 3%. The sample consisted of blood, either unsorted or a sorted T cell fraction (not recorded which). Source of these receptors: a female donor with ankylosing spondylitis or in good health (not recorded which).

This clonotype was detected only a few times. V is TRBV10-1 and J is TRBJ1-1; D is perhaps TRBD1 (5 bases). CDR1 is WNHNN, CDR2 SYGVQD, per germline (reference sequence). With 4 bases removed from V and 6 bases from J, the gap between germline ends came to 15 bases. The CDR3 is 14 residues long. CDR3 DNA: TGCGCCAGCAGTGGAGGAACAGCGGGGGCTGAAGCTTTCTTT. Translation: CASSGGTAGAEAFF.

This clonotype was counted at least ten times. The V and J genes are TRBV5-1 and TRBJ2-1; D is uncertain. Looked up from germline, CDR1 is SGHRS and CDR2 is YFSETQ. V was pared by 0 bases and J by 4 bases, with 8 bases between. The CDR3 is made up of 14 amino acids. CDR3 amino acids: CASSLVPAYNEQFF. DNA for the CDR3: TGCGCCAGCAGCTTGGTCCCAGCTTACAATGAGCAGTTCTTC.

This clonotype was found many times. The J gene is TRBJ1-5, the V gene TRBV6-1; possible D gene TRBD1, 5 bases. The V end lost 7 bases, the J end lost 4 bases, and 11 bases lay between the germline ends. This CDR3 is built from 13 residues. The germline V gene encodes CDR1 MNHNS and CDR2 SASEGT. The CDR3 spells CASTNGGNQPQHF. The CDR3 coding sequence is TGTGCCAGCACTAACGGGGGGAATCAGCCCCAGCATTTT.

The chain is built from TRBV3-1 and TRBJ1-1; weak D call: TRBD1 (5 bases). The CDR3 consists of 14 residues. Trimming took off 5 bases at V and 1 base at J, with 11 bases between the two ends. Germline V lookup: CDR1 LGHDT, CDR2 YNNKEL (reference sequence). CDR3 sequence: CASSGRQQNTEAFF. The CDR3 coding sequence is TGTGCCAGCAGCGGGAGACAGCAGAACACTGAAGCTTTCTTT.

This clonotype was seen many times. This chain connects TRBV5-1 to TRBJ1-5; TRBD1 might be the D (5 bases). The CDR3 contains 16 residues. Germline V lookup: CDR1 SGHRS, CDR2 YFSETQ. The CDR3 loop reads CARGTRGEKCNQPQHF. CDR3 sequence (DNA): TGCGCGAGAGGGACCCGGGGGGAAAAGTGCAATCAGCCCCAGCATTTT.

The chain couples TRBV28 to TRBJ2-7; D might be TRBD1 (5 bases). The germline V and J ends were trimmed by 3 bases and 3 bases, with 9 bases remaining between them. The CDR3 consists of 13 residues. Per the germline V gene, CDR1 is MDHEN and CDR2 is SYDVKM. The CDR3 DNA is TGTGCCAGCAGTTTTGGCAGGGTCTACGAGCAGTACTTC. Its translation is CASSFGRVYEQYF.

This clonotype occurred a few times. This chain links TRBV13 with TRBJ2-5, with D maybe TRBD1 (5 bases). Trimming removed 1 base at V and 0 bases at J, with 6 bases between. The CDR3 covers 14 residues. Germline V lookup: CDR1 PRHDT, CDR2 FYEKMQ (reference sequence). The CDR3 loop reads CASSLEGNQETQYF. The CDR3 DNA sequence: TGTGCCAGCAGCTTAGAGGGGAACCAAGAGACCCAGTACTTC.

This clonotype came up a few times. This sequence joins TRBV18 and TRBJ2-1, with D tentatively TRBD1 (6 bases). This CDR3 is 16 amino acids long. V was pared by 5 bases and J by 7 bases, with 21 bases between. Looked up from germline, CDR1 is KGHSH and CDR2 is LQKENI. This chain's CDR3 is CASSTSRTVLRNEQFF. The CDR3 nucleotides read TGTGCCAGCTCAACATCCCGGACAGTCTTGCGGAATGAGCAGTTCTTC. The entire variable domain, with the rest obtained from reference TRBV18 and TRBJ2-1, is as follows: NAGVMQNPRHLVRRRGQEARLRCSPMKGHSHVYWYRQLPEEGLKFMVYLQKENIIDESGMPKERFSAEFPKEGPSILRIQQVVRGDSAAYFCASSTSRTVLRNEQFFGPGTRLTVL.

This clonotype was seen many times. The rearrangement joins TRBV20-1 to TRBJ1-2; D unresolved. The germline V and J ends were trimmed by 3 bases and 4 bases, with 9 bases remaining between them. The V gene's germline CDR1 is DFQATT and CDR2 SNEGSKA (reference sequence). The CDR3 loop spans 12 amino acids. The CDR3: CSASELSYGYTF. The CDR3 nucleotides are TGCAGTGCTAGTGAGCTTTCCTATGGCTACACCTTC.

This clonotype was seen ten or more times. This sequence joins TRBV7-2 and TRBJ2-7, with 7 bases aligning to TRBD1. Germline V gives CDR1 SGHTA, CDR2 FQGNSA. This CDR3 comprises 14 residues. V lost 5 bases and J lost 5; bases outside the gene matches: 9. Here the CDR3 reads CASSRRRDSDEQYF. The CDR3 region has the DNA TGTGCCAGCAGCAGACGCCGGGACAGTGACGAGCAGTACTTC.

J is TRBJ1-2 and V is TRBV5-1, with TRBD1 identical over 7 bases. V dropped 2 bases and J dropped 6; count of bases not matched to a gene: 7. CDR3 size: 14 residues. From germline, CDR1 is SGHRS and CDR2 YFSETQ. CDR3 loop: CASSFGQEVDGYTF. CDR3 DNA: TGCGCCAGCAGCTTTGGACAGGAGGTCGATGGCTACACCTTC.

This chain joins TRBV6-5 and TRBJ2-1, with TRBD2 matching 14 bases. V gave up 0 bases and J gave up 8 bases; unmatched junction bases: 3. The CDR3 is 16 residues long. Germline loops: CDR1 MNHEY, CDR2 SVGAGI. Here the CDR3 DNA reads TGTGCCAGCAGTTACTCGGGGACTAGCGGGAGATATGAGCAGTTCTTC. This codes for CASSYSGTSGRYEQFF.

V and J are TRBV30 and TRBJ1-4; TRBD1 matches 9 bases. V lost 3 bases to trimming and J lost 8 bases; unmatched junction nucleotides: 7. The CDR3 contains 14 residues. Looked up from germline, CDR1 is GTSNPN and CDR2 is SVGIG (reference sequence). CDR3 sequence: CAWSMTGGREKLFF. As DNA, the CDR3 is TGTGCCTGGAGCATGACAGGGGGAAGGGAAAAACTGTTTTTT.

The chain is built from TRBV7-2 and TRBJ2-7, with 13 nucleotides matching TRBD2. J gave up 2 bases and V 5 bases, and 3 bases lay outside the gene matches. The germline V gene has CDR1 SGHTA and CDR2 FQGNSA. The CDR3 is 15 amino acids. The CDR3 is CASSHTSGGAYEQYF. The CDR3 coding sequence is TGTGCCAGCAGCCATACTAGCGGGGGGGCCTACGAGCAGTACTTC.

CDR3 DNA sequence: TGTGCCAGCAGCTTAGCGCGGCATCTCGAGCAGTACTTC. Protein: CASSLARHLEQYF. J is TRBJ2-7 and V is TRBV7-2; D call uncertain. Germline V lookup: CDR1 SGHTA, CDR2 FQGNSA. The V gene lost 0 bases and the J gene lost 6 bases, with 9 bases spanning the gap. CDR3 length equals 13 residues.

This clonotype was detected ten times or more. The chain carries TRBV6-5 and TRBJ2-7; 8 bases line up with TRBD2. The CDR3 length is 16 residues. CDR1 is MNHEY, CDR2 SVGAGI, per germline. After removal of 1 base from V and 3 bases from J, the junction contained 8 bases not matched to a gene. In DNA, the CDR3 is TGTGCCAGCAGTTACTTCGGCACTAGCGGCCTCTACGAGCAGTACTTC. Encoded protein: CASSYFGTSGLYEQYF.

V usage is TRBV27 and J usage is TRBJ1-5; TRBD1 matches 8 bases. The CDR3 covers 15 residues. The V gene end was trimmed by 6 bases and the J gene end by 0 bases; junction bases not matched to a gene: 4. Germline V gene data show CDR1 as MNHEY and CDR2 as SMNVEV (reference sequence). The CDR3 region is CASRIQGASNQPQHF. The CDR3 DNA reads TGTGCCAGCAGGATCCAGGGGGCTAGCAATCAGCCCCAGCATTTT.